The 14 T cell receptor beta chains given below trace back to one sample, sequenced in a study of T cells in Graves' hyperthyroidism and ophthalmopathy. Using RNA transcripts as the source, TCR beta CDR3 regions were amplified. An initial round of RT-PCR targeting the TCR CDR3 relied on the HTBI primer set. TCRdb re-called the multiplex PCR reads with MiXCR, one entry per CDR3 protein. The sample shows roughly 710,000 distinct CDR3 sequences, 35% of them seen only once. The sequenced sample was blood. These receptors came from a woman in her 40s with Graves' hyperthyroidism.

Of note for this clonotype: The CDR3 carries no conserved terminal phenylalanine or tryptophan, so it likely arises from a read error. The gene calls are TRBV4-2 and TRBJ2-2; 8 bases map to TRBD2. Losses at the gene ends were 0 bases for V and 7 bases for J; bases not matched to a gene: 7. CDR1 LGHNA and CDR2 YNFKEQ come from the germline V gene. The CDR3 extends over 16 amino acids. The CDR3 loop is CASSQDPGGLVGELFL. The CDR3 coding sequence is TGTGCCAGCAGCCAAGATCCGGGGGGGCTCGTCGGGGAGCTGTTTCTT.

This clonotype was observed many times. CDR3 sequence reads: CATSSRTAAYEQYF. The CDR3 region has the DNA TGTGCCACCAGTTCCAGGACAGCAGCATACGAGCAGTACTTC. The chain has TRBV24-1 and TRBJ2-7; TRBD1 might be the D (6 bases). Trimming took 6 bases from V and 4 from J, leaving 15 bases between them. Germline lookup yields CDR1 KGHDR and CDR2 SFDVKD. The CDR3 covers 14 residues.

The chain is built from TRBV2 and TRBJ2-7, with TRBD2 matching 7 bases. This CDR3 is built from 13 residues. After removal of 8 bases from V and 3 bases from J, the junction contained 7 bases not matched to a gene. CDR1 and CDR2 (germline): SNHLY, FYNNEI. As DNA, the CDR3 is TGTGCCAGCTCACCAGGGACTAACTACGAGCAGTACTTC. Its translation: CASSPGTNYEQYF.

In this sample, this clonotype turned up many times. In DNA, the CDR3 is TGCGCCAGCAGTGCCGTACTGAACACTGAAGCTTTCTTT. It encodes CASSAVLNTEAFF. J is TRBJ1-1 and V is TRBV10-2; D is uncertain. The length of the CDR3 is 13 residues. Germline V lookup: CDR1 WSHSY, CDR2 SAAADI. V was clipped by 4 bases and J by 0 bases, with 6 bases between them.

This clonotype has at least ten counts. The gene calls are TRBV20-1 and TRBJ1-2, with D uncertain. V dropped 0 bases and J dropped 8 bases, with 19 bases sitting between them. Germline CDR1 and CDR2: DFQATT and SNEGSKA (reference sequence). CDR3 length: 15 amino acids. As DNA, the CDR3 is TGCAGTGCTAGAGAGTTTCGGAATGGTTTGGGAGGCTACACCTTC. Translating it yields CSAREFRNGLGGYTF.

The J gene is TRBJ1-3, the V gene TRBV2, with 8 positions matching TRBD1. J lost 4 bases, V lost 3 bases, and 14 bases had no gene match. Germline CDR1 SNHLY, CDR2 FYNNEI. The CDR3 is made up of 18 amino acids. CDR3 residues: CASSDPGLAGTGGNTIYF. The CDR3 DNA reads as TGTGCCAGCAGTGACCCAGGACTTGCCGGGACAGGAGGAAACACCATATATTTT.

In this sample, this clonotype turned up a few times. The CDR3 loop is CASSQGESKRYF. The CDR3 region has the DNA TGTGCCAGCAGCCAAGGAGAGTCAAAGAGGTACTTC. The chain carries TRBV4-2 and TRBJ2-7, with D uncertain. The length of the CDR3 is 12 residues. The V gene's germline CDR1 is LGHNA and CDR2 YNFKEQ. V lost 1 base and J 12 bases, leaving 13 bases between the germline ends.

In DNA form, the CDR3 reads TGTGCCATCAGTGAAATCGGACAGGGCAATCAGCCCCAGCATTTT. Protein: CAISEIGQGNQPQHF. The J gene is TRBJ1-5, the V gene TRBV10-3; 7 nucleotides line up with TRBD1. The CDR3 is 15 amino acids. With 3 bases clipped from V and 2 bases from J, the junction kept 4 bases outside the gene matches. Germline V gene sequence: CDR1 ENHRY, CDR2 SYGVKD.

This chain joins TRBV30 and TRBJ1-5; D possibly corresponds to TRBD1 (5 bases). V was shortened by 8 bases and J by 8 bases, with 19 bases between the two germline ends. In germline, CDR1 is GTSNPN, CDR2 SVGIG (reference sequence). This CDR3 spans 13 amino acids. CDR3: CALTGTEAEPQHF. The CDR3 DNA sequence: TGTGCCCTGACGGGGACCGAAGCTGAGCCCCAGCATTTT.

In this sample, this clonotype turned up many times. This chain connects TRBV27 to TRBJ2-2, with D perhaps TRBD1 (6 bases). The CDR3 loop spans 14 amino acids. V lost 6 bases to trimming and J lost 5 bases, with 13 bases between them. Germline values: CDR1 MNHEY, CDR2 SMNVEV (reference sequence). The CDR3: CASRTDSQTGELFF. CDR3 nucleotide sequence: TGTGCCAGCAGGACGGACAGCCAGACCGGGGAGCTGTTTTTT.

This clonotype was seen many times. DNA for the CDR3: TGTGCCAGCAGCTCCCAGGGAGGCGGCGATGAAAAACTGTTTTTT. Translated, it gives CASSSQGGGDEKLFF. The chain recombines TRBV7-2 with TRBJ1-4; tentative D call: TRBD1 (5 bases). V dropped 4 bases and J dropped 6 bases, with 15 bases sitting between them. This CDR3 contains 15 residues. The germline CDR1 and CDR2 sequences are SGHTA and FQGNSA.

To note about this clonotype: A much larger clone differs by one base, so this may be a read error. V is TRBV4-1 and J is TRBJ1-2, with 7 bases lining up with TRBD1. Per germline, CDR1 MGHRA and CDR2 YSYEKL. The CDR3 sequence is 14 residues long. This CDR3 is CPSSPTDRTEGYTF. CDR3 DNA sequence: TGCCCCAGCAGCCCGACGGACAGGACAGAAGGCTACACCTTC.

V and J are TRBV20-1 and TRBJ2-5, with a possible D match to TRBD1 (6 bases). V dropped 3 bases and J dropped 3 bases, with 8 bases sitting between them. Germline-derived CDR1 and CDR2 are DFQATT and SNEGSKA (reference sequence). The length of the CDR3 is 12 residues. The CDR3 region is CSASQGKETQYF. CDR3 nucleotide sequence: TGCAGTGCTAGTCAGGGGAAAGAGACCCAGTACTTC.

This sequence joins TRBV6-1 and TRBJ1-3; 11 nucleotides align to TRBD1. The CDR3 has 16 residues. V dropped 5 bases and J dropped 0; count of bases not matched to a gene: 3. CDR1 and CDR2 (germline): MNHNS, SASEGT. CDR3 region: CASSFGTGGSGNTIYF. The CDR3 coding sequence is TGTGCCAGCAGTTTCGGGACAGGGGGCTCTGGAAACACCATATATTTT.